This is a list of T cell receptor beta chains from one sample in a study of neoadjuvant nivolumab and ipilimumab in lung cancer. Assay: immunoSEQ multiplex PCR; the TCRdb copy retains only in-frame clones and omits some. The repertoire has about 20,000 clones, approximately 76% of them found once; the top ten carry about 8%. The material sequenced was tumor tissue, taken after neoadjuvant nivolumab, alone or with ipilimumab, at or shortly before surgery. These receptors all come from an adult with non-small cell lung cancer. Both conserved end residues are part of each CDR3. The order of the fields is clone size, V gene, J gene, D gene, CDR3 protein, CDR3 DNA. A D gene is named only where the DNA matches it firmly. For some rows the clone size is stated as once, few or many, or as a class when expanded; others skip it.

>.|TRBV30|TRBJ1-4|.
CAWSVGLSNEVEKLFF
TGTGCCTGGAGTGTAGGGCTTTCCAACGAGGTTGAAAAACTGTTTTTT
>.|TRBV7-2|TRBJ1-1|TRBD1
CASSFETGPRGDTEAFF
TGTGCCAGCAGCTTTGAGACAGGGCCTAGGGGGGACACTGAAGCTTTCTTT
>.|TRBV10-3|TRBJ1-1|.
CAISGVLVNTEAFF
TGTGCCATCAGTGGGGTATTGGTGAACACTGAAGCTTTCTTT
>.|TRBV7-3|TRBJ1-1|.
CASSLDRNTEAFF
TGTGCCAGCAGCTTGGACAGGAACACTGAAGCTTTCTTT
>medium-sized|TRBV4-3|TRBJ1-2|.
CASSQDPTRGYTF
TGCGCCAGCAGCCAAGATCCGACCCGTGGCTACACCTTC
>.|TRBV4-1|TRBJ1-6|.
CASSRDRGSSYNSPLHF
TGCGCCAGCAGCCGAGATCGGGGGAGCTCCTATAATTCACCCCTCCACTTT
>.|TRBV5-1|TRBJ2-3|TRBD1
CASSGDSSFSTDTQYF
TGCGCCAGCAGCGGGGACAGCTCCTTTAGCACAGATACGCAGTATTTT
>.|TRBV6-5|TRBJ2-1|TRBD1
CASRTGGDEQFF
TGTGCCAGCAGAACAGGGGGCGATGAGCAGTTCTTC
>few|TRBV7-2|TRBJ2-7|.
CASSSDRAWQYF
TGTGCCAGCAGCTCAGACCGTGCGTGGCAGTACTTC
>.|TRBV9|TRBJ1-4|.
CASSVGGRENEKLFF
TGTGCCAGCAGCGTAGGGGGCAGGGAGAATGAAAAACTGTTTTTT
>few|TRBV15|TRBJ1-1|.
CATSRGLDRVEAFF
TGTGCCACCAGCAGAGGCCTTGACCGAGTTGAAGCTTTCTTT